This T cell receptor (beta chain) was captured in a study of cytomegalovirus exposure and HLA in healthy donors. Both 60 Vbeta primers and 13 Jbeta primers went into the PCR. The authors' processing: Roughly 80 million unique TCR beta chains, roughly 12 million shared, were counted in a later analysis. TCRdb's table, derived via immunoSEQ multiplex PCR, lists solely in-frame clones and lacks some. V and J calls and clone size are those listed in that table; D and trimming were worked out from the DNA. The data hold 120,000 or so clones, with over 70% observed a single time. While unrecorded immune exposures were likely, the donors were nominally healthy when sampled. To note about this clone: The antigen is undetermined.

Study-wide points: Analysis performed later found 16,951 TCR beta sequences associated with HLA alleles at 0.05 false discovery rate. Per a later analysis, HLA-associated TCR beta chains showed more clonal expansion than other, equally common TCR beta chains.

This TCR came from a woman aged 50 to 60 in good health and CMV-seropositive. Source material: PBMCs.

CDR3 loop: CASSQETPGGSLKGYTF. For the CDR3, the DNA is TGCGCCAGCAGCCAAGAAACCCCAGGGGGCTCCCTGAAAGGCTACACCTTC. This chain uses TRBV4-1 with TRBJ1-2; 8 nucleotides align to TRBD1. This CDR3 has 17 amino acids. Germline lookup yields CDR1 MGHRA and CDR2 YSYEKL. The junction had 14 bases not matched to a gene; V was cut back by 0 bases and J by 8 bases.